The 18 T cell receptor beta chains listed next were all sequenced from one sample in a study of T cell responses to AZD1222 COVID-19 vaccine. Using immunoSEQ multiplex PCR, the repertoire was profiled, and TCRdb retains in-frame clones only, with some absent. Of about 200,000 clones in the sample, roughly nine tenths were seen once. The specimen was peripheral blood, collected 28 days after the second dose of the MenACWY control vaccine. The receptor set was obtained from an adult who received the MenACWY meningococcal vaccine as a control.

In this sample, this clone turned up once. The CDR3 region is CASGRDNKTPGDYGYTF. The CDR3 DNA follows: TGTGCCAGCGGCCGGGACAACAAAACTCCCGGGGACTATGGCTACACCTTC. The rearrangement uses TRBV2 and TRBJ1-2, with D perhaps matching TRBD1 (6 bases). Germline V gene lookup returns CDR1 SNHLY and CDR2 FYNNEI. The CDR3 length is 17 residues. Trimming removed 8 bases from V and 3 bases from J, with 25 bases in between.

The J gene is TRBJ1-2, the V gene TRBV7-2; 8 nucleotides align to TRBD1. Germline V gene data show CDR1 as SGHTA and CDR2 as FQGNSA. The V gene end was trimmed by 1 base and the J gene end by 8 bases; junction bases not matched to a gene: 15. CDR3 length equals 17 residues. In DNA form, the CDR3 reads TGTGCCAGCAGCTTAGTTCAGGGGGCGCAGGGTCTAGTAGGCTACACCTTC. Its translation: CASSLVQGAQGLVGYTF.

This chain joins TRBV4-2 and TRBJ2-4; D ambiguous. V shed 4 bases and J shed 3 bases, with 16 bases lying between them. The germline V gene has CDR1 LGHNA and CDR2 YNFKEQ. The CDR3 totals 16 residues. CDR3 in DNA: TGTGCCAGCAGCCTCGAACGGTCGTTCGGCAAAAACATTCAGTACTTC. It specifies CASSLERSFGKNIQYF.

The chain joins TRBV29-1 to TRBJ2-3; perhaps TRBD2 as D (7 bases). The ends were cut back, 8 bases at V and 1 base at J, with 16 bases in the middle. The V gene's germline CDR1 is SQVTM and CDR2 ANQGSEA. The CDR3 contains 14 residues. The CDR3 bases are TGCAGCCACTCGGGGGCGGGGGGCACAGATACGCAGTATTTT. Amino acids: CSHSGAGGTDTQYF.

The rearrangement links TRBV19 to TRBJ1-1; D remains unclear. Germline V CDR1 and CDR2: LNHDA, SQIVND (reference sequence). The CDR3 length is 12 residues. V lost 7 bases and J 1 base, leaving 7 bases between the germline ends. The CDR3 DNA reads as TGTGCCAGTATCCAAAAGAACACTGAAGCTTTCTTT. This gives the protein CASIQKNTEAFF.

The rearrangement links TRBV6-5 to TRBJ2-1; D perhaps matches TRBD1 (5 bases). In germline, CDR1 is MNHEY, CDR2 SVGAGI. The CDR3 totals 15 residues. The germline V and J ends were trimmed by 4 bases and 2 bases, with 12 bases remaining between them. For the CDR3, the DNA is TGTGCCAGCAGTTTGCGACAGAGCACCTACAATGAGCAGTTCTTC. The encoded protein is CASSLRQSTYNEQFF.

This clone occurred once. The chain uses TRBV7-6 and TRBJ2-3, with 9 positions matching TRBD1. Germline V CDR1 and CDR2: SGHVS, FNYEAQ. J lost 4 bases, V lost 5 bases, and 10 bases had no gene match. The CDR3 consists of 16 residues. The CDR3 DNA is TGTGCCAGCAGCCGCTTCCCGGGACAGGGATCAGATACGCAGTATTTT. As protein: CASSRFPGQGSDTQYF.

This rearrangement joins TRBV5-6 to TRBJ1-1, with D unresolved. Germline V CDR1 and CDR2: SGHDT, YYEEEE. V lost 0 bases and J lost 4, with 19 bases in between. The CDR3 sequence is 17 residues long. CDR3: CASSLAISLLPGTEAFF. The CDR3 DNA is TGTGCCAGCAGCTTGGCCATTTCTCTCCTTCCGGGCACTGAAGCTTTCTTT.

CDR3 sequence (DNA): TGCGCCAGCAGCATAAGCGGGAGCGCTTACGAGCAGTACTTC. Translation: CASSISGSAYEQYF. The chain is built from TRBV5-1 and TRBJ2-7; TRBD2 matches at 8 bases. Trimming removed 4 bases from V and 4 bases from J; junction bases left unmatched: 7. The CDR3 is 14 residues long. Germline V gene sequence: CDR1 SGHRS, CDR2 YFSETQ.

The chain couples TRBV7-9 to TRBJ2-5; 13 nucleotides agree with TRBD2. Germline trimming cut 5 bases from V and 2 bases from J; bases unmatched to any gene: 5. The CDR3 loop spans 16 amino acids. Germline CDR1 reads SEHNR; CDR2 reads FQNEAQ (reference sequence). The CDR3 sequence: CASSVGLAGLQETQYF. CDR3 DNA: TGTGCCAGCAGCGTGGGACTAGCGGGGTTGCAAGAGACCCAGTACTTC.

The chain is built from TRBV5-5 and TRBJ1-2; D remains ambiguous. The germline V gene encodes CDR1 SGHKS and CDR2 YYEKEE (reference sequence). The CDR3 is 13 amino acids. Trimming cost V 0 bases and J 8 bases, with 11 bases left between them. The CDR3 DNA sequence: TGTGCCAGCAGCTTGGCCGATTGGCGCGGCTACACCTTC. This gives the protein CASSLADWRGYTF.

V and J are TRBV7-8 and TRBJ2-3, with 11 bases that match TRBD2. Trimming at V came to 5 bases and at J to 5 bases, leaving 6 bases not matched to a gene. The CDR3 spans 15 residues. Germline loops: CDR1 SGHVS, CDR2 FQNEAQ. CDR3 DNA sequence: TGTGCCAGCAGCCCGCCGGGGACTAGCGGAGATACGCAGTATTTT. Protein sequence: CASSPPGTSGDTQYF.

The V call is TRBV4-3, the J call TRBJ2-1; D possibly corresponds to TRBD2 (5 bases). The V gene's germline CDR1 is LGHNA and CDR2 YSLEER. V lost 4 bases and J lost 5, with 15 bases in between. The CDR3 has 15 residues. The CDR3 is CASSPSGRTHNEQFF. Here the CDR3 DNA reads TGCGCCAGCAGCCCGAGCGGACGGACCCACAATGAGCAGTTCTTC.

The gene calls are TRBV28 and TRBJ1-4, with 7 bases that match TRBD1. V shed 8 bases and J 7 bases; nucleotides not matched to a gene: 10. The V gene's germline CDR1 is MDHEN and CDR2 SYDVKM. The CDR3 is 14 residues long. CDR3 coding DNA: TGTGCCAGCCGGCACGGGACAGTACGTGAAAAACTGTTTTTT. Its protein is CASRHGTVREKLFF.

The chain links TRBV27 to TRBJ2-1; D gene ambiguous. The germline V gene encodes CDR1 MNHEY and CDR2 SMNVEV (reference sequence). This CDR3 has 14 amino acids. V shed 0 bases and J shed 0 bases, with 3 bases lying between them. The chain's CDR3 is CASSLSGSYNEQFF. CDR3 DNA: TGTGCCAGCAGTTTATCGGGCTCCTACAATGAGCAGTTCTTC.

This chain uses TRBV6-2 or TRBV6-3 with TRBJ1-5; no clear D gene. The CDR3 runs to 12 residues. The germline V gene encodes CDR1 MNHEY and CDR2 SVGEGT. V was pared by 2 bases and J by 3 bases, with 2 bases between. Here the CDR3 DNA reads TGTGCCAGCAGTTACGTCAATCAGCCCCAGCATTTT. It codes for CASSYVNQPQHF.

The chain couples TRBV3-1 (or the pseudogene TRBV3-2) to TRBJ1-6; a weak D match, TRBD1 (5 bases). CDR1 and CDR2 from the germline V gene are LGHDT and YNNKEL (reference sequence). V lost 5 bases and J 9 bases, leaving 17 bases between the germline ends. The CDR3 length is 15 residues. The CDR3 here is CASSTTGGFSSPLHF. DNA of the CDR3: TGTGCCAGCAGCACCACCGGGGGTTTCTCTTCACCCCTCCACTTT.

The V gene is TRBV7-9, the J gene TRBJ1-5; D ambiguous. V was pared by 1 base and J by 7 bases, with 8 bases between. The germline V gene has CDR1 SEHNR and CDR2 FQNEAQ (reference sequence). CDR3 length equals 13 residues. DNA of the CDR3: TGTGCCAGCAGCTTAGGAGAGTACCAGCCCCAGCATTTT. Translated: CASSLGEYQPQHF.